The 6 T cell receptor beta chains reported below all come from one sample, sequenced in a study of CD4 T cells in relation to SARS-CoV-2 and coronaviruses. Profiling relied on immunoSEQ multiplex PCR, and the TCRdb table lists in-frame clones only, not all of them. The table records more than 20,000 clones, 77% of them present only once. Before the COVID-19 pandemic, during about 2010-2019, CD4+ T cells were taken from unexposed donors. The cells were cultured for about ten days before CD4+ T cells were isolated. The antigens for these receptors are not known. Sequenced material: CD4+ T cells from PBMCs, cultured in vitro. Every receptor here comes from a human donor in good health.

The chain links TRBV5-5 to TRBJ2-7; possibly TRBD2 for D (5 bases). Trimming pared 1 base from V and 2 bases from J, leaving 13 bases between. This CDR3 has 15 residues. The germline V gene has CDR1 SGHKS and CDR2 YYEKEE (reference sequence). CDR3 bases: TGTGCCAGCAGCTTGTTGGGAGACGATACCTACGAGCAGTACTTC. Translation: CASSLLGDDTYEQYF.

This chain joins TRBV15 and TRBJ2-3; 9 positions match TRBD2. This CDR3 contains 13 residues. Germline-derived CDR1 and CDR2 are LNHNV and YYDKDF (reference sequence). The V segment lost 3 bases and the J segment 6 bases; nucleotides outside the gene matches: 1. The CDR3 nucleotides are TGTGCCACCAGCAGGCGGGAGGGTGATACGCAGTATTTT. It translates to CATSRREGDTQYF.

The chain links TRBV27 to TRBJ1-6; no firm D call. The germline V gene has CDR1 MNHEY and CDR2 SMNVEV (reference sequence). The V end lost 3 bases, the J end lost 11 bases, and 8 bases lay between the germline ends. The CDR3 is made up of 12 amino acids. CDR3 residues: CASSFQRAPLHF. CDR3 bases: TGTGCCAGCAGTTTCCAGAGGGCACCCCTCCACTTT.

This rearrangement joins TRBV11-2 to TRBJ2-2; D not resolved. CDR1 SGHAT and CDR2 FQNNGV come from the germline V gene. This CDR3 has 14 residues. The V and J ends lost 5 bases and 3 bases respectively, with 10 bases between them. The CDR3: CASSRGFDTGELFF. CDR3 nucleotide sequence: TGTGCCAGCAGCCGTGGATTTGACACCGGGGAGCTGTTTTTT.

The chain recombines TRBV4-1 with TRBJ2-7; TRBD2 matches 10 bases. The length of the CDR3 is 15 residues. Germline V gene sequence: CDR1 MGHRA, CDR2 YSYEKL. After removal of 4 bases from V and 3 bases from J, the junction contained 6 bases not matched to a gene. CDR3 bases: TGCGCCAGCAGCCGCCTAGCGGGAGAAGGCTACGAGCAGTACTTC. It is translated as CASSRLAGEGYEQYF.

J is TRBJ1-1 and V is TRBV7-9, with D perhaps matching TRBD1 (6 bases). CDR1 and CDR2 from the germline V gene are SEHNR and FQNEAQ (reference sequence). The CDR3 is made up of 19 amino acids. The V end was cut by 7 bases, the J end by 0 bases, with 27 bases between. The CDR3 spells CASTELGGRTYLMNTEAFF. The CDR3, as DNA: TGTGCCAGCACCGAATTGGGGGGGCGGACATACCTTATGAACACTGAAGCTTTCTTT.